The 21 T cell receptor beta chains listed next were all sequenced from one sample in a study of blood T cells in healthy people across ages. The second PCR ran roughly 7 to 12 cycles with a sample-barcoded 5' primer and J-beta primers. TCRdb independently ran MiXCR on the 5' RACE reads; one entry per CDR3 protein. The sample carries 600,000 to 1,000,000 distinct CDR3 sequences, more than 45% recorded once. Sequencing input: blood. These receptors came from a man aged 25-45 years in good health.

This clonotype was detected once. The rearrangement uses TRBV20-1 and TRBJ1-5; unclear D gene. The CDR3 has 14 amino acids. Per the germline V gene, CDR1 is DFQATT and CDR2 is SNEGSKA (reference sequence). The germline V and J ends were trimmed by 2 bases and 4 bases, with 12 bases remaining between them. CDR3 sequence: CSARLPNLNQPQHF. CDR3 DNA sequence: TGCAGTGCTAGACTCCCGAACTTAAATCAGCCCCAGCATTTT.

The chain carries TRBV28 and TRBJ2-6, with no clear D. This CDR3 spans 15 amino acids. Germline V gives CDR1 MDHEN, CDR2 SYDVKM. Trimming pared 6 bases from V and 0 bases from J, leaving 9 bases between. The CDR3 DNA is TGTGCCAGCAGGAGTCCGAGCTCTGGGGCCAACGTCCTGACTTTC. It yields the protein CASRSPSSGANVLTF.

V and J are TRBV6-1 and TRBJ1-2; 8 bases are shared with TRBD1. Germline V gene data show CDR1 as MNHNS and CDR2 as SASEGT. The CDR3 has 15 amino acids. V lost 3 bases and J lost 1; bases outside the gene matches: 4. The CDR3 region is CASSERTGNNYGYTF. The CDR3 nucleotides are TGTGCCAGCAGTGAGCGGACAGGGAATAACTATGGCTACACCTTC.

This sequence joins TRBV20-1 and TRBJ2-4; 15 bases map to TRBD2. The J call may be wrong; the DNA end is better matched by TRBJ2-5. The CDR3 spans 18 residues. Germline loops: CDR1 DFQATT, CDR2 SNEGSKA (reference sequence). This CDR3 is CSARRQRTSGRGWETQYF. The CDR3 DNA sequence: TGCAGTGCAAGAAGGCAGAGGACTAGCGGGAGGGGATGGGAGACCCAGTACTTC.

The CDR3 sequence: CSVGTGSDGYTF. In DNA, the CDR3 is TGCAGCGTCGGGACAGGCTCCGATGGCTACACCTTC. This sequence joins TRBV29-1 and TRBJ1-2; TRBD1 aligns across 8 bases. J was trimmed by 6 bases and V by 6 bases; bases with no gene match: 6. The CDR3 is made up of 12 amino acids. CDR1 is SQVTM and CDR2 is ANQGSEA in the germline V gene. Using reference TRBV29-1 and TRBJ1-2 for the parts outside the CDR3, the full variable domain is SAVISQKPSRDICQRGTSLTIQCQVDSQVTMMFWYRQQPGQSLTLIATANQGSEATYESGFVIDKFPISRPNLTFSTLTVSNMSPEDSSIYLCSVGTGSDGYTFGSGTRLTVV.

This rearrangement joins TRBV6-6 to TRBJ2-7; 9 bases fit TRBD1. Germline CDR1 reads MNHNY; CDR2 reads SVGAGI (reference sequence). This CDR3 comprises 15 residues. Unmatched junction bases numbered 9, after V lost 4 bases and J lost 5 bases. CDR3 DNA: TGTGCCAGCAGTTTCACCGGGACAGGGACCCACGAGCAGTACTTC. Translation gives CASSFTGTGTHEQYF.

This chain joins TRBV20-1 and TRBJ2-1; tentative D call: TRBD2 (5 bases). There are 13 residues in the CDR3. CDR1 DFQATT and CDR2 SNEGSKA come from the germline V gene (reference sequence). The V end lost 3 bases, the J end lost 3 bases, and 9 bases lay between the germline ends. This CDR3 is CSASKGVYNEQFF. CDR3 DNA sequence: TGCAGTGCTAGTAAGGGAGTCTACAATGAGCAGTTCTTC.

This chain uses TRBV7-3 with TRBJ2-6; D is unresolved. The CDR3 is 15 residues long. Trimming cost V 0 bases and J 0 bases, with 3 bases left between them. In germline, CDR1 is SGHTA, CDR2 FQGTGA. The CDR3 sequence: CASSLTTSGANVLTF. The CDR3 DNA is TGTGCCAGCAGCTTAACCACCTCTGGGGCCAACGTCCTGACTTTC.

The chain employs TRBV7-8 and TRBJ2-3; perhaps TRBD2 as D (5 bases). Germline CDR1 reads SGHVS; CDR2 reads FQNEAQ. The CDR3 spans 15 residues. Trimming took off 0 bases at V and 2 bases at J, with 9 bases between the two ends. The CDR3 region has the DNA TGTGCCAGCAGCTTAGCCCCGAGGGTCACAGATACGCAGTATTTT. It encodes CASSLAPRVTDTQYF.

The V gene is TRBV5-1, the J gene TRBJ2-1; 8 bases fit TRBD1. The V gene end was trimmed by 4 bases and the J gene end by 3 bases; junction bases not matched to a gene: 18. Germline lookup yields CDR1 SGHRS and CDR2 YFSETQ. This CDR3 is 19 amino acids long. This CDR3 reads CASSPGQGDPGTYYNEQFF. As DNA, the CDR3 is TGCGCCAGCAGCCCCGGACAGGGAGACCCCGGGACTTACTACAATGAGCAGTTCTTC. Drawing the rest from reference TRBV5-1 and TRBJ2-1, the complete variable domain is KAGVTQTPRYLIKTRGQQVTLSCSPISGHRSVSWYQQTPGQGLQFLFEYFSETQRNKGNFPGRFSGRQFSNSRSEMNVSTLELGDSALYLCASSPGQGDPGTYYNEQFFGPGTRLTVL.

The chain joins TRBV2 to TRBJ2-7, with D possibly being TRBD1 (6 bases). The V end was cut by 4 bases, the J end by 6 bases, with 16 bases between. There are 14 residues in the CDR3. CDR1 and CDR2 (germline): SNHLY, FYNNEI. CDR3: CASSASRRGGEQYF. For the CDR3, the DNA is TGTGCCAGCAGTGCCAGTCGTAGAGGGGGCGAGCAGTACTTC.

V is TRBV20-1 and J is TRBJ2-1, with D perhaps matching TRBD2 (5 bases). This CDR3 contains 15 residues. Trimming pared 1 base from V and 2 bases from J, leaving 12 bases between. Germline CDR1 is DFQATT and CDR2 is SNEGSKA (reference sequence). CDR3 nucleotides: TGCAGTGCTAGAGCCGGACTTGTTCCCTACAATGAGCAGTTCTTC. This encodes CSARAGLVPYNEQFF.

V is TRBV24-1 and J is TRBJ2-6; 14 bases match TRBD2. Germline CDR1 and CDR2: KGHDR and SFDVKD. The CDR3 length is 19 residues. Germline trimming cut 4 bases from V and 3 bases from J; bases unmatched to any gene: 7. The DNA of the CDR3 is TGTGCCACCAGTGAAACGGGACTAGCGGGAGAGAATGGGGCCAACGTCCTGACTTTC. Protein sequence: CATSETGLAGENGANVLTF.

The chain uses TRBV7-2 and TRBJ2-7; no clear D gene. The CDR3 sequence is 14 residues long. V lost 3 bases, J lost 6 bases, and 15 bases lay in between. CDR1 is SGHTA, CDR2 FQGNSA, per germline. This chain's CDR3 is CASSFPPAVGEQYF. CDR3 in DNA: TGTGCCAGCAGCTTCCCTCCTGCCGTGGGCGAGCAGTACTTC.

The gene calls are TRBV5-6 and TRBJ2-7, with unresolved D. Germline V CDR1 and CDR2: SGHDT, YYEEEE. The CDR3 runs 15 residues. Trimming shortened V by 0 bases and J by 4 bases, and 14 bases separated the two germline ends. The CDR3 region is CASSLAPDVTYEQYF. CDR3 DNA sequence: TGTGCCAGCAGCTTGGCCCCGGACGTGACGTACGAGCAGTACTTC. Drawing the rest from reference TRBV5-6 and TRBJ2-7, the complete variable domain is DAGVTQSPTHLIKTRGQQVTLRCSPKSGHDTVSWYQQALGQGPQFIFQYYEEEERQRGNFPDRFSGHQFPNYSSELNVNALLLGDSALYLCASSLAPDVTYEQYFGPGTRLTVT.

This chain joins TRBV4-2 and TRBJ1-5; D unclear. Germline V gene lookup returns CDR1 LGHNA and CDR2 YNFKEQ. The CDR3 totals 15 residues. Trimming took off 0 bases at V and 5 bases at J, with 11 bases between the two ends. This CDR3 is CASSQESRRDQPQHF. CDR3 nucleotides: TGTGCCAGCAGCCAAGAATCGAGGAGGGATCAGCCCCAGCATTTT.

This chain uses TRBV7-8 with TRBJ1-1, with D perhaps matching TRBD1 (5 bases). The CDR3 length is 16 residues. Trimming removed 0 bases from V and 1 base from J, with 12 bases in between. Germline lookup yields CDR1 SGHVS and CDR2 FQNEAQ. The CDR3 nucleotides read TGTGCCAGCAGCTTAGCAGGACAAATATCGAACACTGAAGCTTTCTTT. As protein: CASSLAGQISNTEAFF.

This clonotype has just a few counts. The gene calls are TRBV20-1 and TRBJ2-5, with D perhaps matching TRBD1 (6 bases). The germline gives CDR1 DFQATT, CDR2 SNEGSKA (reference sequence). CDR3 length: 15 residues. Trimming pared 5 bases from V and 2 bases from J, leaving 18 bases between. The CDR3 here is CSAESNRAIQETQYF. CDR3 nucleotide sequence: TGCAGTGCTGAATCCAACAGGGCTATTCAAGAGACCCAGTACTTC.

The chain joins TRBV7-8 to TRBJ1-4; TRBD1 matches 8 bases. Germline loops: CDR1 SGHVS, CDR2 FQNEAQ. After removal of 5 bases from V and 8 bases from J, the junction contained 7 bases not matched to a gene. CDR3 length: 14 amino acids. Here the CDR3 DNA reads TGTGCCAGCAGCCCGCGGGGACAGGAAGAAAAACTGTTTTTT. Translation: CASSPRGQEEKLFF.

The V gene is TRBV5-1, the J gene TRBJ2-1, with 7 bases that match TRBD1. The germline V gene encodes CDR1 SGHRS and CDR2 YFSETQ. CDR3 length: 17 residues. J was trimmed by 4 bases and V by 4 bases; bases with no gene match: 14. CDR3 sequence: CASSLNPPGTVYNEQFF. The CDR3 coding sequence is TGCGCCAGCAGCCTTAATCCGCCGGGGACAGTTTACAATGAGCAGTTCTTC.

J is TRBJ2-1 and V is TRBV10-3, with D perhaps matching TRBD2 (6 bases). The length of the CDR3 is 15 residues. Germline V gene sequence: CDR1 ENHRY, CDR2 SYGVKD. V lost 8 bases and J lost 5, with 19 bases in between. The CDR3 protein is CAISGGSGTNNEQFF. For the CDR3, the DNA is TGTGCCATCTCTGGGGGGTCCGGGACCAACAATGAGCAGTTCTTC.